Presented here are 16 T cell receptor beta chains from one specimen sequenced in a study of blood T cell repertoires in COVID-19. Assay: immunoSEQ multiplex PCR; the TCRdb copy retains only in-frame clones and omits some. The sample lists about 160,000 clones, 92% occurring once. The material sequenced was peripheral blood. Receptors were obtained from a man aged 25-45 years with COVID-19, enrolled during active disease.

DNA of the CDR3: TGTGCCAGCAGTTTATCTGGGAGTAACTATGGCTACACCTTC. Residues: CASSLSGSNYGYTF. This sequence joins TRBV27 and TRBJ1-2; no clear D. Germline CDR1 reads MNHEY; CDR2 reads SMNVEV (reference sequence). The CDR3 totals 14 residues. V was clipped by 0 bases and J by 1 base, with 6 bases between them.

The gene calls are TRBV4-2 and TRBJ2-2; 7 bases line up with TRBD2. The length of the CDR3 is 17 residues. The J segment lost 4 bases and the V segment lost 1 base, leaving 9 bases of the junction unmatched. Germline loops: CDR1 LGHNA, CDR2 YNFKEQ. The CDR3 DNA is TGTGCCAGCAGCCAAGGATTGGGGGAGGGCGGCACCGGGGAGCTGTTTTTT. Translated, it gives CASSQGLGEGGTGELFF.

V and J are TRBV9 and TRBJ1-1; 10 nucleotides match TRBD1. CDR1 is SGDLS and CDR2 is YYNGEE in the germline V gene. V shed 0 bases and J 6 bases; nucleotides not matched to a gene: 8. This CDR3 is built from 16 residues. CDR3 amino acids: CASSVESGTGVAEAFF. The DNA for the CDR3 is TGTGCCAGCAGCGTAGAATCGGGGACAGGGGTGGCTGAAGCTTTCTTT.

V gene TRBV6-2 or TRBV6-3 combines with J gene TRBJ2-3; TRBD1 is a possible D gene (6 bases). The CDR3 sequence is 13 residues long. Trimming removed 2 bases from V and 9 bases from J, with 12 bases in between. Germline values: CDR1 MNHEY, CDR2 SVGEGT. Here the CDR3 DNA reads TGTGCCAGCAGTTACGGGGTGCAGGGGACGCAGTATTTT. The encoded protein is CASSYGVQGTQYF.

The chain joins TRBV28 to TRBJ1-4, with D perhaps TRBD1 (5 bases). This CDR3 region has 14 residues. Trimming shortened V by 3 bases and J by 1 base, and 6 bases separated the two germline ends. Germline assignment: CDR1 MDHEN and CDR2 SYDVKM. In DNA form, the CDR3 reads TGTGCCAGCAGTTTCGGGGGAACTAATGAAAAACTGTTTTTT. Translation gives CASSFGGTNEKLFF.

The gene calls are TRBV5-4 and TRBJ2-7; tentatively, D is TRBD1 (5 bases). Between the trimmed V and J ends, which lost 4 bases and 6 bases, there was a span of 11 bases. Germline V gene lookup returns CDR1 SGHNT and CDR2 YYREEE (reference sequence). The CDR3 consists of 12 residues. The CDR3 sequence is CASSLSQAEQYF. DNA for the CDR3: TGTGCCAGCAGCCTATCACAGGCCGAGCAGTACTTC.

The CDR3 DNA reads as TGTGCCAGCAGCGGGGGACAGGAAGGCTACACCTTC. Protein: CASSGGQEGYTF. The rearrangement uses TRBV7-3 and TRBJ1-2; 8 positions match TRBD1. The length of the CDR3 is 12 residues. CDR1 is SGHTA, CDR2 FQGTGA, per germline. Trimming at V came to 5 bases and at J to 8 bases, leaving 4 bases not matched to a gene. The full variable domain, in which reference TRBV7-3 and TRBJ1-2 provide the parts outside the CDR3, is GAGVSQTPSNKVTEKGKYVELRCDPISGHTALYWYRQSLGQGPEFLIYFQGTGAADDSGLPNDRFFAVRPEGSVSTLKIQRTERGDSAVYLCASSGGQEGYTFGSGTRLTVV.

The rearrangement uses TRBV4-2 and TRBJ1-4; the D is unclear. Trimming removed 0 bases from V and 4 bases from J, with 12 bases in between. This CDR3 has 16 residues. From germline, CDR1 is LGHNA and CDR2 YNFKEQ. The CDR3 DNA reads as TGTGCCAGCAGCCAAGAGGGCGGGCAGAGTAATGAAAAACTGTTTTTT. It is translated as CASSQEGGQSNEKLFF.

CDR3 residues: CASSGGTGNIGNTIYF. CDR3 DNA: TGTGCCAGCAGCGGCGGGACGGGGAACATTGGAAACACCATATATTTT. This chain links TRBV9 with TRBJ1-3, with D perhaps matching TRBD1 (5 bases). The V end lost 3 bases, the J end lost 3 bases, and 16 bases lay between the germline ends. The CDR3 is made up of 16 amino acids. Germline CDR1 is SGDLS and CDR2 is YYNGEE.

This clone was found a few times. The rearrangement links TRBV25-1 to TRBJ1-1, with a tentative D call TRBD1 (6 bases). The CDR3 consists of 15 residues. The ends were cut back, 3 bases at V and 0 bases at J, with 11 bases in the middle. Per the germline V gene, CDR1 is MGHDK and CDR2 is SYGVNS. CDR3 in amino acids: CASSETGHMNTEAFF. CDR3 DNA sequence: TGTGCCAGCAGTGAGACGGGACATATGAACACTGAAGCTTTCTTT.

The V and J genes are TRBV29-1 and TRBJ1-2, with 11 nucleotides matching TRBD1. The J segment lost 4 bases and the V segment lost 8 bases, leaving 6 bases of the junction unmatched. CDR1 is SQVTM and CDR2 is ANQGSEA in the germline V gene. This CDR3 spans 13 amino acids. Here the CDR3 reads CSTTGTGGYGYTF. For the CDR3, the DNA is TGCAGCACGACCGGGACAGGGGGCTATGGCTACACCTTC.

This clone occurred once. This sequence joins TRBV15 and TRBJ1-2; 8 bases are a match to TRBD1. J gave up 4 bases and V 1 base, and 14 bases lay outside the gene matches. Germline lookup yields CDR1 LNHNV and CDR2 YYDKDF (reference sequence). This CDR3 contains 18 residues. CDR3: CATSRALVVQGVPYGYTF. CDR3 bases: TGTGCCACCAGCAGAGCCTTGGTCGTACAGGGGGTTCCCTATGGCTACACCTTC.

The chain combines TRBV27 with TRBJ1-2; no definite D call. The germline V gene has CDR1 MNHEY and CDR2 SMNVEV (reference sequence). The V end was cut by 0 bases, the J end by 4 bases, with 15 bases between. The CDR3 is 16 amino acids. CDR3 in DNA: TGTGCCAGCAGTTTATCAAGCACGTTGCGCCCCTATGGCTACACCTTC. The encoded protein is CASSLSSTLRPYGYTF.

The chain carries TRBV19 and TRBJ1-2; maybe TRBD1 (6 bases). CDR1 is LNHDA, CDR2 SQIVND, per germline (reference sequence). The V end lost 3 bases, the J end lost 4 bases, and 18 bases lay between the germline ends. The CDR3 runs to 16 residues. CDR3 loop: CASSMDHRVLGYGYTF. The DNA for the CDR3 is TGTGCCAGTAGTATGGACCACAGGGTTTTGGGCTATGGCTACACCTTC.

V and J are TRBV6-5 and TRBJ1-2, with 7 bases fitting TRBD1. Per the germline V gene, CDR1 is MNHEY and CDR2 is SVGAGI. The CDR3 consists of 14 residues. V lost 4 bases to trimming and J lost 7 bases; unmatched junction nucleotides: 9. The CDR3 bases are TGTGCCAGCAGTTCCGGGACAGCCCTCTTTGGCTACACCTTC. Translation: CASSSGTALFGYTF.

This clone was seen a handful of times. The chain is built from TRBV15 and TRBJ2-2; TRBD1 matches 7 bases. After removal of 1 base from V and 0 bases from J, the junction contained 8 bases not matched to a gene. Germline CDR1 LNHNV, CDR2 YYDKDF (reference sequence). This CDR3 comprises 18 residues. The CDR3 DNA is TGTGCCACCAGCAGAGTTAATACCGGGACAGCGAACACCGGGGAGCTGTTTTTT. Translation: CATSRVNTGTANTGELFF.